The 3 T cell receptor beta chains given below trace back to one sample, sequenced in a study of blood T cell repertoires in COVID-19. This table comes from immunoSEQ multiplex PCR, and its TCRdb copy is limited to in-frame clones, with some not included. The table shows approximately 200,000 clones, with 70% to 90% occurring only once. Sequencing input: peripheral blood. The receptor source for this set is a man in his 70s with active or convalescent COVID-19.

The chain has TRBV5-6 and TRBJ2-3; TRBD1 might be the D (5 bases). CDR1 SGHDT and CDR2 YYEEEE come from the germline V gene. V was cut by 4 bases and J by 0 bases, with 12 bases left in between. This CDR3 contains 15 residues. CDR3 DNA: TGTGCCAGCAGCGATTTGAGACAGAGCACAGATACGCAGTATTTT. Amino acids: CASSDLRQSTDTQYF.

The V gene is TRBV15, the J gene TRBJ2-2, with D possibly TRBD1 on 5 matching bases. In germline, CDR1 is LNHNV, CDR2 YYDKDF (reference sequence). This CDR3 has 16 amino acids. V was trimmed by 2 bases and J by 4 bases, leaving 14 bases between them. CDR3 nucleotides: TGTGCCACCAGCAGACAGAAGGCAGGGTCCACCGGGGAGCTGTTTTTT. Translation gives CATSRQKAGSTGELFF. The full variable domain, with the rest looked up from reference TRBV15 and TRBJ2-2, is DAMVIQNPRYQVTQFGKPVTLSCSQTLNHNVMYWYQQKSSQAPKLLFHYYDKDFNNEADTPDNFQSRRPNTSFCFLDIRSPGLGDTAMYLCATSRQKAGSTGELFFGEGSRLTVL.

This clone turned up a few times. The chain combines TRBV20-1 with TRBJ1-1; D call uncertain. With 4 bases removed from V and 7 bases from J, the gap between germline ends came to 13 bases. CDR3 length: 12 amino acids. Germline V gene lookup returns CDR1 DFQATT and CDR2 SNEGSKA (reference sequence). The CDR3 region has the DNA TGCAGTGCTACTGACTGGGCAGTTGAAGCTTTCTTT. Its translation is CSATDWAVEAFF.